A selection of T cell receptor beta chains follows, all from one sample in a study of T cells in Graves' hyperthyroidism and ophthalmopathy. TCRdb re-called the multiplex PCR reads through MiXCR, storing one row per CDR3 protein. This sample has 350,000 to 450,000 distinct CDR3 sequences, with approximately 13% found just once. The sample taken for sequencing was blood. Receptors were obtained from an older woman with Graves' hyperthyroidism. Each CDR3 is given with its conserved first and last residue. A D gene is named only where the DNA matches it firmly. Only part of the rows carry a size: once, few, many, or a class if the clone is expanded.

.,medium-sized,TRBJ1-5,TRBV11-1,TGTGCCAGCAGCACACAGGGAAATCAGCCCCAGCATTTT,CASSTQGNQPQHF
.,many,TRBJ2-7,TRBV6-1,TGTGCCAGCAGGCGTACCTGGGAAAGGTATTCCTACGAGCAGTACTTC,CASRRTWERYSYEQYF
.,few,TRBJ2-1,TRBV11-2,TGTGCCAGCAGCTTAGCTCAGGGCTATGAGCAGTTCTTC,CASSLAQGYEQFF
.,many,TRBJ2-2,TRBV7-9,TGTGCCAGCAGCTCCTTTAGGACGACGAACACCGGGGAGCTGTTTTTT,CASSSFRTTNTGELFF
.,.,TRBJ2-3,TRBV5-8,TGTGCCAGCAGCTTGCCGGGTCGAGATATGACGCAGTATTTT,CASSLPGRDMTQYF
TRBD2,.,TRBJ2-7,TRBV12-3/TRBV12-4,TGTGCCAGCAGACCTGACGGGGGGGGCGAGCAGTACTTC,CASRPDGGGEQYF
.,many,TRBJ1-5,TRBV28,TGTGCCAGCTCCGGGAGGAGCAATCAGCCCCAGCATTTT,CASSGRSNQPQHF
TRBD2,few,TRBJ2-5,TRBV7-9,TGTGCCAGCAGCTTACTGAGCGGGAATCAGGAGACCCAGTACTTC,CASSLLSGNQETQYF
.,.,TRBJ2-7,TRBV10-2,TGCGCCACCAAGGACACCTCCTACGAGCAGTACTTC,CATKDTSYEQYF
.,few,TRBJ2-1,TRBV5-1,TGCGCCAGCAGTCTAGGAGCGGCCAATGAGCAGTTCTTC,CASSLGAANEQFF
.,many,TRBJ2-3,TRBV20-1,TGCAGTGCTAGAGTGCAGCGGTACACAGATACGCAGTATTTT,CSARVQRYTDTQYF
TRBD1,.,TRBJ2-7,TRBV19,TGTGCCAGTATGGACAGGAACGCCTACGAGCAGTACTTC,CASMDRNAYEQYF
.,.,TRBJ2-7,TRBV4-1,TGCGCCAGCAGCCAAGATCCGAACCGCTACTACGAGCAGTACTTC,CASSQDPNRYYEQYF
TRBD1,.,TRBJ2-5,TRBV7-9,TGTGCCAGCAGTTTATTAGGACAGGGGGAAGAGACCCAGTACTTC,CASSLLGQGEETQYF
.,.,TRBJ1-2,TRBV20-1,TGCAGTGCTGGGGGGGGGGCCCGAGGGTATTCCTACACCTTC,CSAGGGARGYSYTF
TRBD2,many,TRBJ2-1,TRBV19,TGTGCCACTATGCCGGGACTAGCGGGAGGATTCTCCTACAATGAGCAGTTCTTC,CATMPGLAGGFSYNEQFF
TRBD1,many,TRBJ1-5,TRBV12-3/TRBV12-4,TGTGCCAGCAGTACCAGGGGGCAGCCCCAGCATTTT,CASSTRGQPQHF
TRBD1,many,TRBJ2-3,TRBV5-1,TGCGCCAGCAGCTCTGCAGGGGGCGCTCACACAGATACGCAGTATTTT,CASSSAGGAHTDTQYF
.,.,TRBJ2-5,TRBV7-9,TGTGCCAGCAGCTTCTCTTTGGGGTGGGAGACCCAGTACTTC,CASSFSLGWETQYF
TRBD2,many,TRBJ2-1,TRBV20-1,TGCAGTGCTAGGCCCTCCCGGGGGGGATACAATGAGCAGTTCTTC,CSARPSRGGYNEQFF
.,many,TRBJ2-1,TRBV4-2,TGTGCCAGCAACAGGGAGGGGGCCTACAATGAGCAGTTCTTC,CASNREGAYNEQFF
.,.,TRBJ2-7,TRBV11-3,TGTGCCAGCAGCACCAATAGAGGCGAGCAGTACTTC,CASSTNRGEQYF
TRBD1,many,TRBJ2-3,TRBV2,TGTGCCAGCAGCCCACAGGGGCCCACAGATACGCAGTATTTT,CASSPQGPTDTQYF
TRBD2,many,TRBJ2-1,TRBV5-1,TGCGCCAGCAGCTTTGGACTAGACAATGAGCAGTTCTTC,CASSFGLDNEQFF
TRBD2,many,TRBJ2-7,TRBV7-9,TGTGCCAGCAGCCATAGTAGCGGGGGGACCTACGAGCAGTACTTC,CASSHSSGGTYEQYF
TRBD1,few,TRBJ2-7,TRBV29-1,TGCAGCGTTGACATCGCAGGGGGCTACGAGCAGTACTTC,CSVDIAGGYEQYF
.,few,TRBJ2-5,TRBV9,TGTGCCAGCAGCGTGACGACAGGCAGCCAAGAGACCCAGTACTTC,CASSVTTGSQETQYF
TRBD1,many,TRBJ2-7,TRBV10-2,TGCGCCAGCAGTGATATCGGGACAGGGACCTACGAGCAGTACTTC,CASSDIGTGTYEQYF
TRBD2,many,TRBJ2-1,TRBV20-1,TGCAGTGCGCGCCCCGGGACTAGCGAGTACAATGAGCAGTTCTTC,CSARPGTSEYNEQFF
.,many,TRBJ2-7,TRBV20-1,TGCAGTGCCAGTACGACAATTCCATCATCCTACGAGCAGTACTTC,CSASTTIPSSYEQYF
TRBD2,.,TRBJ2-1,TRBV12-5,TGTGCTAGTGGTTTGCGGACTAGCGGGTTCGGTGAGCAGTTCTTC,CASGLRTSGFGEQFF
.,.,TRBJ1-5,TRBV30,TGTGCCTGGAGTCCGTCCAATCAGCCCCAGCATTTT,CAWSPSNQPQHF
.,.,TRBJ1-4,TRBV5-1,TGCGCCAGCAGTTCCGGGACGGACCCTGAAAAACTGTTTTTT,CASSSGTDPEKLFF
.,few,TRBJ1-1,TRBV4-1,TGCGCCAGCAGCCAGATCGGAGGCGCCGCGAATGAAGCTTTCTTT,CASSQIGGAANEAFF
TRBD2,.,TRBJ2-3,TRBV19,TGTGCCAGTAGTACTACTAGCGGAGGCACAGATACGCAGTATTTT,CASSTTSGGTDTQYF
.,few,TRBJ1-4,TRBV27,TGTGCCAGCAGTTTAAGTGGGCCCAGGCTCTCTAATGAAAAACTGTTTTTT,CASSLSGPRLSNEKLFF
TRBD2,many,TRBJ2-1,TRBV18,TGTGCCAGCTCACCCCCGGGACTAGCGGCCTATGCCCACAATGAGCAGTTCTTC,CASSPPGLAAYAHNEQFF
TRBD1,many,TRBJ1-1,TRBV24-1,TGTGCCACCAGTGATCGGACAGGGAACACTGAAGCTTTCTTT,CATSDRTGNTEAFF
TRBD2,many,TRBJ2-7,TRBV28,TGTGCCAGCCGACTAGCGCAAGGTCGGCAGTACTTC,CASRLAQGRQYF
.,few,TRBJ2-3,TRBV9,TGTGCCAGCAGCGTAGACTTACCACCCACAGATACGCAGTATTTT,CASSVDLPPTDTQYF
.,.,TRBJ1-5,TRBV12-3/TRBV12-4,TGTGCCAGCAGCCACCGCGGCGGGAGCCAGCATTTT,CASSHRGGSQHF
.,.,TRBJ2-7,TRBV28,TGTGCCAGCAGTTTATCCCGAGCTTTCGAGCAGTACTTC,CASSLSRAFEQYF
TRBD2,few,TRBJ2-3,TRBV24-1,TGTGCCACCAGCGCTTTAGCGGGTGGCACAGATACGCAGTATTTT,CATSALAGGTDTQYF
.,many,TRBJ2-7,TRBV7-3,TGTGCCAGCAGCTTGGGTCTAGCGTCCACCTACGAGCAGTACTTC,CASSLGLASTYEQYF
TRBD2,many,TRBJ2-3,TRBV30,TGTGCCTGGAGTCGACTAGCGGCTAGCACAGATACGCAGTATTTT,CAWSRLAASTDTQYF
TRBD1,many,TRBJ2-1,TRBV11-2,TGTGCCAGCAGTGGACAGGGCTATGAGCAGTTCTTC,CASSGQGYEQFF
TRBD1,.,TRBJ2-2,TRBV5-1,TGCGCCAGCAGCTCTCATCGACAGGGTTCCGGGGAGCTGTTTTTT,CASSSHRQGSGELFF
.,many,TRBJ2-5,TRBV18,TGTGCCAGCTCACTTCGACAGCAAGAGACCCAGTACTTC,CASSLRQQETQYF
.,many,TRBJ1-4,TRBV27,TGTGCCAGCAGGGGGACGGGGATAGACGAAAAACTGTTTTTT,CASRGTGIDEKLFF
.,.,TRBJ1-2,TRBV3-1,TGTGCCAGCAGCCACCCCGACAGATCTTATACAGATGGCTACACCTTC,CASSHPDRSYTDGYTF
TRBD2,.,TRBJ2-1,TRBV19,TGTGCCAGTAGTATGGCCACGGGGAGCGGGAGGGCCCCCTACAATGAGCGGTTCTTC,CASSMATGSGRAPYNERFF
TRBD2,.,TRBJ2-3,TRBV19,TGTGCCAGTAGTGACCCCAACTATTGGGCGGGAGGGCGATATACGCAGTATTTT,CASSDPNYWAGGRYTQYF
.,few,TRBJ1-2,TRBV5-1,TGCGCCAGCAGCTTGGGAGGCGGCGGGGGCGCCTATGGCTACACCTTC,CASSLGGGGGAYGYTF